This T cell receptor beta chain stems from a study of control samples from healthy donors and cancer patients (dated by TCRdb to about 2020). The junction carries 15 bases between V and J, which are trimmed by 11 bases and 5 bases respectively. The CDR3 spans 13 residues, from the cysteine through the phenylalanine. Solely the CDR3 DNA is kept, with 39 bases framed from the first base. CDR1 and CDR2 are read off the germline V gene as MNHEY and SVGAGI. Details on this clone: Its cognate antigen has yet to be identified. The sample holds no much larger clone one base away, and base qualities are not on file.

Library preparation used the immunoSEQ multiplex PCR assay. In TCRdb, the immuneACCESS table is reduced to in-frame sequences with V and J assigned. These tables do not hold every clone; where another copy was compared, an unresolved V gene accounts for under half, and the others remain unexplained. Present in this sample are about 150,000 clones, roughly 94% of which were seen just once. The biggest ten clones account for approximately 6% of the sample. The chain is made from TRBV6-5 and TRBJ2-2; matching of 5 bases hints at TRBD1 as the D gene. Sequences were obtained from blood. The clonotype originates from a man aged 35 to 55 in good health. The sequenced DNA: TGTGCCGCCGCGGCAGGGTGGACCGGGGAGCTGTTTTTT. It codes for CAAAAGWTGELFF.